The clone carrying this TCR beta chain turned up a few times. Its cognate antigen is unknown. This sample stems from a study of shared clonotypes between healthy human individuals. General study points: Sequencing depth was predicted to influence how clonotypes are shared among donors.

Every donor was a Caucasian adult from Nashville, Tennessee. Without sorting, samples used tens of millions of PBMCs for genomic DNA. V lost 3 bases, J lost 6 bases, and 6 bases stayed unmatched. The CDR3 is 15 residues long. Germline lookup yields CDR1 MDHEN and CDR2 SYDVKM. The assay was immunoSEQ multiplex PCR, and TCRdb's table has in-frame clones only and misses some. Of about 490,000 clones listed, over 70% are singletons. The sample was PBMCs. V gene TRBV28 combines with J gene TRBJ2-2, with 8 bases lining up with TRBD2. The clonotype comes from a woman in her 40s in good health. Some clones in this sample may be carry-over from other donors' samples. CDR3 bases: TGTGCCAGCAGTTTTACGCGGGAGGAGGCCGGGGAGCTGTTTTTT. Translation: CASSFTREEAGELFF.